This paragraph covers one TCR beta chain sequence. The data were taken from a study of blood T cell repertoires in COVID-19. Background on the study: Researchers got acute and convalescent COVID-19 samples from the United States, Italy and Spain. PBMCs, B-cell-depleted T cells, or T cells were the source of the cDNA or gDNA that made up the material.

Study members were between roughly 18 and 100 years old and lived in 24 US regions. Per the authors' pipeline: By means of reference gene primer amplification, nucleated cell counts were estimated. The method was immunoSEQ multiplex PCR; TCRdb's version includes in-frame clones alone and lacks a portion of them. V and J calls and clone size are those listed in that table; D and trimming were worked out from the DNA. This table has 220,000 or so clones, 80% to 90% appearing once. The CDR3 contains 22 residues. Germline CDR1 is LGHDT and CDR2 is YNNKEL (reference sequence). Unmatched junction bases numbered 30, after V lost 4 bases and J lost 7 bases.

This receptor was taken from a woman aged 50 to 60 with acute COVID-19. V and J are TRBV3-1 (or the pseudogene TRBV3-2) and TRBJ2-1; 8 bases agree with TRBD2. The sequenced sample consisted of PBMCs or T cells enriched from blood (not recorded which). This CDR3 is CASSPDSGAWGVEKRERNEQFF. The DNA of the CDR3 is TGTGCCAGCAGCCCCGACTCCGGTGCCTGGGGGGTTGAAAAGCGGGAGCGGAATGAGCAGTTCTTC.